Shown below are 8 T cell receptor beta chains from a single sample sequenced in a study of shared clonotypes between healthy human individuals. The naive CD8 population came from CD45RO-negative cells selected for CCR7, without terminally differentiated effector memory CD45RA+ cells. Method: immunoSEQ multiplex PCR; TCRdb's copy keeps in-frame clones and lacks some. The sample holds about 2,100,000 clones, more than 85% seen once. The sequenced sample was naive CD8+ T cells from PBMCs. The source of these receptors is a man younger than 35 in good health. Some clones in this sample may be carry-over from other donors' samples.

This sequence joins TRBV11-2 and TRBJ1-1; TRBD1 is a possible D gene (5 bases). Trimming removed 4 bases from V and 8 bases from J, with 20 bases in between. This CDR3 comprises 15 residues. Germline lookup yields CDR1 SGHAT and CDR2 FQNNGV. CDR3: CASSSFPSPRGEAFF. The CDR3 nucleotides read TGTGCCAGCAGCTCCTTCCCCAGCCCCCGGGGGGAAGCTTTCTTT.

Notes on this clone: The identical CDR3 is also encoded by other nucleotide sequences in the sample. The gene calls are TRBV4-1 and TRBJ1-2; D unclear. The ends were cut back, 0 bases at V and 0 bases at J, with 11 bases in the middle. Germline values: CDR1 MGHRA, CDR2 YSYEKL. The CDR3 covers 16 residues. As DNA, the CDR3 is TGCGCCAGCAGCCAAGATGGAGCAGGATCTAACTATGGCTACACCTTC. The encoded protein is CASSQDGAGSNYGYTF.

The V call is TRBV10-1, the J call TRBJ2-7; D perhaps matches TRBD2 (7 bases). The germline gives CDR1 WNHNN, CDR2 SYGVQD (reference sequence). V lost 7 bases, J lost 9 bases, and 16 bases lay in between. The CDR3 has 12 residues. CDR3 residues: CASNPGGQVQYF. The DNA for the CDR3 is TGCGCCAGCAACCCCGGGGGGCAGGTGCAGTACTTC.

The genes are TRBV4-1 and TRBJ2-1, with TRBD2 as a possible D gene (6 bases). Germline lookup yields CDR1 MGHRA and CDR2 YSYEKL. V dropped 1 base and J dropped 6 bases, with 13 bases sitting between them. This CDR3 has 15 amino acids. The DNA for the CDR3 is TGCGCCAGCAGCCAAGTTCAACTAGCAGGCAATGAGCAGTTCTTC. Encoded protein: CASSQVQLAGNEQFF.

CDR3 residues: CATSARGRGTYNEQFF. As DNA, the CDR3 is TGTGCCACCAGCGCCCGGGGGCGGGGGACCTACAATGAGCAGTTCTTC. The V and J genes are TRBV15 and TRBJ2-1; perhaps TRBD2 as D (7 bases). CDR1 is LNHNV and CDR2 is YYDKDF in the germline V gene (reference sequence). V was pared by 5 bases and J by 2 bases, with 16 bases between. The CDR3 runs 16 residues.

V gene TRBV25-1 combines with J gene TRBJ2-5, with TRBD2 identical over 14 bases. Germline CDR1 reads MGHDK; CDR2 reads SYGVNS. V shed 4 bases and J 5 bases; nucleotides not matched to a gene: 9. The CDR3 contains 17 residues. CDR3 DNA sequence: TGTGCCAGCAGTGTTCCGGGACTAGCGGGAGTGGGTGAGACCCAGTACTTC. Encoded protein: CASSVPGLAGVGETQYF.

The CDR3 protein is CASSSTGRFMNTEAFF. CDR3 sequence (DNA): TGTGCCAGCAGTTCAACGGGACGTTTCATGAACACTGAAGCTTTCTTT. The chain links TRBV7-8 to TRBJ1-1; D perhaps matches TRBD1 (5 bases). CDR1 and CDR2 (germline): SGHVS, FQNEAQ. This CDR3 region has 16 residues. The ends were cut back, 6 bases at V and 0 bases at J, with 17 bases in the middle.

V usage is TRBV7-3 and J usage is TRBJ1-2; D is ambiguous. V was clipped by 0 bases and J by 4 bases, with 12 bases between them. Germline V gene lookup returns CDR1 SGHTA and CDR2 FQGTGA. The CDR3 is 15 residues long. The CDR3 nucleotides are TGTGCCAGCAGCTTAACTGCGGGCATAGGCTATGGCTACACCTTC. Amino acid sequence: CASSLTAGIGYGYTF.